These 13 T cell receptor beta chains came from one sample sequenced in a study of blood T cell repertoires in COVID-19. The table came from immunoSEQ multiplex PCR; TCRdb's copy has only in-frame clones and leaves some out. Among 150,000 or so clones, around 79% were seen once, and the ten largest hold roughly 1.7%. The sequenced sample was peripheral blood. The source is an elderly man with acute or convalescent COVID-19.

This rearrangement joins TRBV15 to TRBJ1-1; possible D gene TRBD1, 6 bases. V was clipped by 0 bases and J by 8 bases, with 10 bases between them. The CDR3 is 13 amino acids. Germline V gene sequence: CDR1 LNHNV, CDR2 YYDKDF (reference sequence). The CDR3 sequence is CATSRDLGTEAFF. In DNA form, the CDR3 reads TGTGCCACCAGCAGAGACCTCGGGACAGAAGCTTTCTTT.

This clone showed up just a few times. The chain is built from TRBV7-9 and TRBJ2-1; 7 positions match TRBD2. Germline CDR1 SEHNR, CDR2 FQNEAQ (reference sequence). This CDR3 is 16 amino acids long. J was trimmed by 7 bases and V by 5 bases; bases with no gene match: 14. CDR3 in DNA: TGTGCCAGCAGCCCCCGGCTAGCGGTCCTGGGTAATGAGCAGTTCTTC. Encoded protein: CASSPRLAVLGNEQFF.

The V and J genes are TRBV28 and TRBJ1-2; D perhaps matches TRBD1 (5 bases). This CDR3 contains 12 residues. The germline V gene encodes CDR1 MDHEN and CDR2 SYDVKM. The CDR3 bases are TGTGTCGTATCCGGGACTGCCTATGGCTACACCTTC. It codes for CVVSGTAYGYTF.

Here the CDR3 reads CATMGDRLYNEQFF. The DNA for the CDR3 is TGTGCCACCATGGGGGACAGGCTATACAATGAGCAGTTCTTC. The rearrangement uses TRBV7-2 and TRBJ2-1, with 8 nucleotides matching TRBD1. The CDR3 has 14 amino acids. After removal of 10 bases from V and 4 bases from J, the junction contained 9 bases not matched to a gene. Per the germline V gene, CDR1 is SGHTA and CDR2 is FQGNSA.

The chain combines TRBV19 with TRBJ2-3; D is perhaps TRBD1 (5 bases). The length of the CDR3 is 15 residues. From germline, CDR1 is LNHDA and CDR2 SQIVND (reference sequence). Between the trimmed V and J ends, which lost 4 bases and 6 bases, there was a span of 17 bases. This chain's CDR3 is CASSKIRDAADTQYF. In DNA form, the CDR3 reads TGTGCCAGTAGTAAGATCAGGGATGCGGCGGATACGCAGTATTTT.

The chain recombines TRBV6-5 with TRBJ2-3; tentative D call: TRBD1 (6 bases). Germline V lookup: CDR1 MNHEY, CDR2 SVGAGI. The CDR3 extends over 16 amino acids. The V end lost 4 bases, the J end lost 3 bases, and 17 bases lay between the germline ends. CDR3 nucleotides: TGTGCCAGCAGTTCCCCCCGGGTGGGGGCAACAGATACGCAGTATTTT. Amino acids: CASSSPRVGATDTQYF.

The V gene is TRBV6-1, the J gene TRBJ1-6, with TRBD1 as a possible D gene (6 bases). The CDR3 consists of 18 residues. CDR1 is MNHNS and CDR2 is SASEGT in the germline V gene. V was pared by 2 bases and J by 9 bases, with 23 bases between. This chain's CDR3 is CASSELGGGGGRRSPLHF. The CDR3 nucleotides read TGTGCCAGCAGTGAATTGGGAGGGGGGGGCGGACGACGTTCACCCCTCCACTTT.

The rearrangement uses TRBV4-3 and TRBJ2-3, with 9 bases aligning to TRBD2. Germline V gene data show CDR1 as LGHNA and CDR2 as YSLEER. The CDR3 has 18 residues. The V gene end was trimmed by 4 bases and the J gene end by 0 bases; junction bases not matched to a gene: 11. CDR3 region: CASSRGGSGGPSTDTQYF. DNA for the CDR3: TGCGCCAGCAGCCGGGGGGGTAGCGGGGGACCTAGCACAGATACGCAGTATTTT.

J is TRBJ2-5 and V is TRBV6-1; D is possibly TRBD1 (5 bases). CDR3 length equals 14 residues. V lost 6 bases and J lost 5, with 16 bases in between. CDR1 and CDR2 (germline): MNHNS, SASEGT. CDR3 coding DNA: TGTGCCAGCAGAGACAGCCACGGCGCCGAGACCCAGTACTTC. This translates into CASRDSHGAETQYF.

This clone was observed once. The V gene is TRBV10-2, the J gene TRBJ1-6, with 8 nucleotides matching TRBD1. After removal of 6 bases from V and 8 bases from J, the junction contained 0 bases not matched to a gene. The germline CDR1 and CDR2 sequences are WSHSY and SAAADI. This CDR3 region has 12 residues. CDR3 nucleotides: TGCGCCAGCAGGACAGGGGATTCACCCCTCCACTTT. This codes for CASRTGDSPLHF.

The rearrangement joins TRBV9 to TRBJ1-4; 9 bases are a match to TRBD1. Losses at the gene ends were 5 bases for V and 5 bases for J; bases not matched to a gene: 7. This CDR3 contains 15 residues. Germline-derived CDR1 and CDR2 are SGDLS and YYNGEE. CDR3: CASSTGQGRNEKLFF. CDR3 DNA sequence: TGTGCCAGCAGTACTGGACAGGGGCGGAATGAAAAACTGTTTTTT.

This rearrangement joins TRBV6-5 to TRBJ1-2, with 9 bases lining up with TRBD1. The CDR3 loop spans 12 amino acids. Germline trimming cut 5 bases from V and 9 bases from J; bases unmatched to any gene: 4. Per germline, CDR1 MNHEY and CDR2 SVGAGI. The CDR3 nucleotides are TGTGCCAGCAGTACAGGGACAGGGAGCTACACCTTC. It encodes CASSTGTGSYTF.

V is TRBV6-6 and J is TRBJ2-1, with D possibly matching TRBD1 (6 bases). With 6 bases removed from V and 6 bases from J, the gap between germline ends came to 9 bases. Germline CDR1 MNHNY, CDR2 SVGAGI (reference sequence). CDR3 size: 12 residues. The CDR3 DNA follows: TGTGCCAGCAGCAAGACAGGCAATGAGCAGTTCTTC. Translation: CASSKTGNEQFF.